This section outlines one T cell receptor (beta chain) sequence together with its context. Its antigen is as yet unknown. The data were taken from a study of cytomegalovirus exposure and HLA in healthy donors. About the research overall: Inside one of the first data releases sat tens of millions of unique TCRs taken from HLA-typed donors.

The PCR contained 60 Vbeta and 13 Jbeta primers. TCRdb keeps only in-frame clones here, not all; method: immunoSEQ multiplex PCR. The repertoire holds around 99,000 clones, with 63% as singletons. CDR1 MNHNS and CDR2 SASEGT come from the germline V gene. The CDR3 contains 15 residues. The V segment lost 10 bases and the J segment 12 bases; nucleotides outside the gene matches: 12. Study outcomes and limitations: Later analysis indicated greater clonal expansion among HLA-associated TCR beta chains than among equally common other chains.

The sequencing input was PBMCs. This TCR was sampled from a woman in her thirties in good health and CMV-seronegative. V is TRBV6-1 and J is TRBJ2-1; TRBD2 matches 16 bases. The DNA of the CDR3 is TGTGCCACTCAGGGGGGACTAGCGGGAGGGTCCAGGCAGTTCTTC. It yields the protein CATQGGLAGGSRQFF.